Detailed here is one T cell receptor beta chain. The sample originates from a study of technical replicates of blood from a handful of donors. TCRdb's table, derived via immunoSEQ multiplex PCR, lists solely in-frame clones and lacks some. The top ten clones hold 0.15% to 0.2% of a sample with 70,000 to 85,000 clones, less than 98% of them seen once. Germline V lookup: CDR1 PRHDT, CDR2 FYEKMQ (reference sequence). V lost 0 bases to trimming and J lost 2 bases, with 11 bases between them. The CDR3 is 15 amino acids. The sequence was collected from a human donor in good health. The specimen sequenced was T cells isolated from PBMCs. J is TRBJ2-7 and V is TRBV13; D may be TRBD2 (6 bases). The chain's CDR3 is CASSLGLGSAYEQYF. The CDR3 DNA follows: TGTGCCAGCAGCTTAGGCCTCGGGAGCGCCTACGAGCAGTACTTC.